These 26 T cell receptor beta chains share one sample of origin, sequenced in a study of CD8 T cells in ankylosing spondylitis. TCRdb passed the 5' RACE reads through MiXCR, listing each CDR3 protein once. The repertoire holds tens of thousands of distinct CDR3 sequences, approximately 9.9% seen once, with approximately 1.4% in the top ten. The sequencing sample was made of blood, either unsorted or a sorted T cell fraction (not recorded which). The receptors here all came from a male donor with ankylosing spondylitis or in good health (not recorded which).

This clonotype was counted many times. The chain couples TRBV25-1 to TRBJ2-5; D perhaps matches TRBD2 (6 bases). Germline values: CDR1 MGHDK, CDR2 SYGVNS. The CDR3 spans 15 residues. Trimming shortened V by 2 bases and J by 4 bases, and 14 bases separated the two germline ends. CDR3 DNA sequence: TGTGCCAGCAGTGAACACCGGGCCGGGGGAGAGACCCAGTACTTC. The encoded protein is CASSEHRAGGETQYF.

This clonotype was seen a handful of times. This chain connects TRBV7-2 to TRBJ1-6; no clear D gene. V was cut by 1 base and J by 0 bases, with 10 bases left in between. CDR1 and CDR2 (germline): SGHTA, FQGNSA. The CDR3 spans 17 residues. CDR3 amino acids: CASSLEGGSSYNSPLHF. The CDR3 nucleotides read TGTGCCAGCAGCTTAGAGGGTGGTAGCTCCTATAATTCACCCCTCCACTTT. Complete variable domain (other parts from reference TRBV7-2 and TRBJ1-6): GAGVSQSPSNKVTEKGKDVELRCDPISGHTALYWYRQSLGQGLEFLIYFQGNSAPDKSGLPSDRFSAERTGGSVSTLTIQRTQQEDSAVYLCASSLEGGSSYNSPLHFGNGTRLTVT.

This clonotype was found many times. This rearrangement joins TRBV20-1 to TRBJ1-5; D is uncertain. The germline V and J ends were trimmed by 7 bases and 0 bases, with 10 bases remaining between them. The CDR3 length is 13 residues. Germline values: CDR1 DFQATT, CDR2 SNEGSKA (reference sequence). CDR3 coding DNA: TGCAGTGTTCAGGAATATAGCAATCAGCCCCAGCATTTT. Translation: CSVQEYSNQPQHF.

The chain uses TRBV7-9 and TRBJ2-4; no clear D gene. With 1 base removed from V and 7 bases from J, the gap between germline ends came to 8 bases. The CDR3 is made up of 13 amino acids. Germline CDR1 and CDR2: SEHNR and FQNEAQ (reference sequence). CDR3 in amino acids: CASSLVSGNIQYF. The CDR3 nucleotides are TGTGCCAGCAGCTTAGTATCCGGGAACATTCAGTACTTC.

This clonotype was found a few times. The rearrangement links TRBV24-1 to TRBJ2-2; D possibly corresponds to TRBD1 (7 bases). There are 13 residues in the CDR3. Germline V gene data show CDR1 as KGHDR and CDR2 as SFDVKD. Trimming pared 7 bases from V and 6 bases from J, leaving 11 bases between. The CDR3 region has the DNA TGTGCCACCAGGTCAGGGGGGTCCGGGGAGCTGTTTTTT. It yields the protein CATRSGGSGELFF.

This clonotype was counted at least ten times. The chain couples TRBV15 to TRBJ2-3; the D is unclear. The CDR3 is 16 residues long. Germline V lookup: CDR1 LNHNV, CDR2 YYDKDF (reference sequence). Trimming left V 0 bases short and J 1 base short, with 11 bases between. The CDR3 DNA reads TGTGCCACCAGCAGAGATCGTGGCAGCCGCACAGATACGCAGTATTTT. This sequence encodes CATSRDRGSRTDTQYF.

Many counts were recorded for this clonotype. The chain has TRBV5-1 and TRBJ2-5; D remains unclear. There are 11 residues in the CDR3. Germline values: CDR1 SGHRS, CDR2 YFSETQ. Between the trimmed V and J ends, which lost 7 bases and 4 bases, there was a span of 8 bases. The CDR3 sequence is CASGRGETQYF. The CDR3 nucleotides are TGCGCCAGCGGGCGAGGAGAGACCCAGTACTTC.

This clonotype was detected many times. The J gene is TRBJ1-1, the V gene TRBV5-1; 7 bases match TRBD1. V lost 4 bases, J lost 1 base, and 10 bases stayed unmatched. Germline CDR1 reads SGHRS; CDR2 reads YFSETQ. This CDR3 spans 16 amino acids. This CDR3 reads CASSTDREFGNTEAFF. The CDR3 nucleotides read TGCGCCAGCAGCACCGACAGGGAGTTTGGGAACACTGAAGCTTTCTTT.

This clonotype was picked up many times. The CDR3 spells CASRSSGEYNEQFF. The CDR3, as DNA: TGCGCCAGCAGGTCTAGCGGGGAGTACAATGAGCAGTTCTTC. J is TRBJ2-1 and V is TRBV5-1, with 9 bases identical to TRBD2. V gave up 5 bases and J gave up 4 bases; unmatched junction bases: 4. Germline CDR1 SGHRS, CDR2 YFSETQ. The CDR3 has 14 residues.

The chain has TRBV24-1 and TRBJ2-5; 9 bases match TRBD2. Germline-derived CDR1 and CDR2 are KGHDR and SFDVKD. This CDR3 is built from 15 residues. Trimming at V came to 4 bases and at J to 4 bases, leaving 6 bases not matched to a gene. The CDR3 DNA follows: TGTGCCACCAGTGACCCGGGACTAGCCAGAGAGACCCAGTACTTC. Encoded protein: CATSDPGLARETQYF.

This clonotype appeared many times. The chain joins TRBV5-1 to TRBJ1-2, with 7 positions matching TRBD1. The CDR3 consists of 15 residues. V dropped 4 bases and J dropped 2; count of bases not matched to a gene: 8. Germline values: CDR1 SGHRS, CDR2 YFSETQ. This chain's CDR3 is CASSLDEGANYGYTF. CDR3 nucleotides: TGCGCCAGCAGCCTGGATGAGGGGGCGAACTATGGCTACACCTTC.

This clonotype was seen ten or more times. V and J are TRBV19 and TRBJ2-3; D ambiguous. Deletions cut 1 base from V and 1 base from J, with 12 bases between. Germline lookup yields CDR1 LNHDA and CDR2 SQIVND (reference sequence). CDR3 size: 16 residues. The CDR3 loop reads CASSIADLPGTDTQYF. The CDR3 DNA is TGTGCCAGTAGTATAGCTGACCTCCCAGGCACAGATACGCAGTATTTT.

This clonotype was found many times. The rearrangement uses TRBV10-3 and TRBJ2-7; TRBD1 aligns across 7 bases. The CDR3 sequence is 14 residues long. The V gene end was trimmed by 1 base and the J gene end by 4 bases; junction bases not matched to a gene: 4. CDR1 and CDR2 from the germline V gene are ENHRY and SYGVKD. CDR3 in DNA: TGTGCCATCAGTGAGTTCGACAGGGAGTACGAGCAGTACTTC. Its protein is CAISEFDREYEQYF.

This clonotype was seen at least ten times. The chain employs TRBV5-1 and TRBJ2-7; D gene ambiguous. This CDR3 spans 12 amino acids. Trimming removed 4 bases at V and 0 bases at J, with 5 bases between. Germline V gene data show CDR1 as SGHRS and CDR2 as YFSETQ. CDR3 amino acids: CASSPDSYEQYF. For the CDR3, the DNA is TGCGCCAGCAGCCCGGACTCCTACGAGCAGTACTTC. The variable domain in full, with the rest retrieved from reference TRBV5-1 and TRBJ2-7, is KAGVTQTPRYLIKTRGQQVTLSCSPISGHRSVSWYQQTPGQGLQFLFEYFSETQRNKGNFPGRFSGRQFSNSRSEMNVSTLELGDSALYLCASSPDSYEQYFGPGTRLTVT.

This clonotype was detected ten times or more. The chain couples TRBV5-1 to TRBJ2-5; D uncertain. The CDR3 runs to 15 residues. CDR1 and CDR2 (germline): SGHRS, YFSETQ. V lost 3 bases and J lost 3, with 15 bases in between. The CDR3 sequence: CASSSSTGYEETQYF. The CDR3 DNA reads TGCGCCAGCAGCTCATCGACTGGATATGAAGAGACCCAGTACTTC. The variable domain in full, with the rest retrieved from reference TRBV5-1 and TRBJ2-5, is KAGVTQTPRYLIKTRGQQVTLSCSPISGHRSVSWYQQTPGQGLQFLFEYFSETQRNKGNFPGRFSGRQFSNSRSEMNVSTLELGDSALYLCASSSSTGYEETQYFGPGTRLLVL.

This clonotype was counted many times. V and J are TRBV2 and TRBJ1-5; D is perhaps TRBD1 (6 bases). Germline V CDR1 and CDR2: SNHLY, FYNNEI. The CDR3 is made up of 16 amino acids. Trimming cost V 0 bases and J 4 bases, with 13 bases left between them. The CDR3 protein is CASSEAGWGQNQPQHF. CDR3 DNA sequence: TGTGCCAGCAGTGAAGCGGGCTGGGGGCAAAATCAGCCCCAGCATTTT. Filled out from reference TRBV2 and TRBJ1-5, the complete variable domain reads EPEVTQTPSHQVTQMGQEVILRCVPISNHLYFYWYRQILGQKVEFLVSFYNNEISEKSEIFDDQFSVERPDGSNFTLKIRSTKLEDSAMYFCASSEAGWGQNQPQHFGDGTRLSIL.

This clonotype was seen repeatedly, ten times or more. DNA of the CDR3: TGTGCCAGCAGTCAAGACAGCTATGGCTACACCTTC. This encodes CASSQDSYGYTF. J is TRBJ1-2 and V is TRBV6-6; D perhaps matches TRBD1 (5 bases). Germline values: CDR1 MNHNY, CDR2 SVGAGI (reference sequence). Trimming pared 5 bases from V and 4 bases from J, leaving 8 bases between. The CDR3 has 12 residues.

Ten or more counts support this clonotype. The chain combines TRBV4-1 with TRBJ2-7; D gene unclear. V was cut by 4 bases and J by 4 bases, with 5 bases left in between. The CDR3 spans 11 residues. CDR1 and CDR2 from the germline V gene are MGHRA and YSYEKL. The CDR3 loop is CASSPGYEQYF. The CDR3 DNA sequence: TGCGCCAGCAGCCCCGGGTACGAGCAGTACTTC.

This chain uses TRBV5-1 with TRBJ2-2; no clear D gene. This CDR3 region has 16 residues. V lost 2 bases and J 0 bases, leaving 11 bases between the germline ends. CDR1 and CDR2 (germline): SGHRS, YFSETQ. CDR3 loop: CASSFQYGSNTGELFF. The CDR3 bases are TGCGCCAGCAGCTTCCAATACGGTTCGAACACCGGGGAGCTGTTTTTT.

This clonotype has more than one count but fewer than ten. This chain uses TRBV18 with TRBJ1-3; perhaps TRBD1 as D (6 bases). Germline loops: CDR1 KGHSH, CDR2 LQKENI. This CDR3 comprises 15 residues. The V and J ends lost 5 bases and 2 bases respectively, with 13 bases between them. The CDR3 loop reads CASSTTGKPGNTIYF. The CDR3 coding sequence is TGTGCCAGCTCAACAACAGGGAAACCTGGAAACACCATATATTTT.

CDR3 nucleotide sequence: TGTGCCAGCAGCTTAGGGGCAGCTTACAATGAGCAGTTCTTC. It encodes CASSLGAAYNEQFF. This chain joins TRBV7-2 and TRBJ2-1; D remains unclear. Trimming removed 1 base from V and 4 bases from J, with 8 bases in between. The V gene's germline CDR1 is SGHTA and CDR2 FQGNSA. The CDR3 spans 14 residues.

This clonotype was observed many times. The chain employs TRBV10-3 and TRBJ2-2; D may be TRBD1 (6 bases). V gave up 4 bases and J gave up 1 base, with 10 bases separating them. The CDR3 has 15 residues. CDR1 and CDR2 (germline): ENHRY, SYGVKD. CDR3 loop: CAISAATGNTGELFF. DNA of the CDR3: TGTGCCATCAGTGCGGCGACAGGGAACACCGGGGAGCTGTTTTTT.

This clonotype turned up a few times. The chain combines TRBV11-2 with TRBJ2-3; D is unresolved. The V and J ends lost 1 base and 4 bases respectively, with 3 bases between them. This CDR3 spans 12 amino acids. Germline V lookup: CDR1 SGHAT, CDR2 FQNNGV. The CDR3 loop is CASSLGADTQYF. CDR3 nucleotides: TGTGCCAGCAGCTTAGGGGCAGATACGCAGTATTTT.

This clonotype was counted many times. The chain combines TRBV6-1 with TRBJ1-4, with D tentatively TRBD1 (6 bases). V was shortened by 7 bases and J by 4 bases, with 10 bases between the two germline ends. The germline CDR1 and CDR2 sequences are MNHNS and SASEGT. CDR3 length: 13 amino acids. Here the CDR3 reads CASTRTVNEKLFF. CDR3 nucleotides: TGTGCCAGCACCCGGACAGTTAATGAAAAACTGTTTTTT.

This clonotype appeared many times. The DNA of the CDR3 is TGTGCCAGCGGAAGACAGGGAGGAACCTACGAGCAGTACTTC. Protein: CASGRQGGTYEQYF. The chain combines TRBV25-1 with TRBJ2-7, with D tentatively TRBD1 (7 bases). The CDR3 runs to 14 residues. Trimming removed 8 bases from V and 2 bases from J, with 16 bases in between. CDR1 is MGHDK, CDR2 SYGVNS, per germline.

This clonotype showed up many times. The genes are TRBV20-1 and TRBJ1-4; D gene ambiguous. Germline V lookup: CDR1 DFQATT, CDR2 SNEGSKA (reference sequence). Trimming cost V 3 bases and J 3 bases, with 14 bases left between them. This CDR3 spans 15 amino acids. CDR3 nucleotides: TGCAGTGCTAGCCCCCCTCCTGGGGCTAATGAAAAACTGTTTTTT. It translates to CSASPPPGANEKLFF.